The 20 T cell receptor beta chains in this list originate from one sample, sequenced in a study of T cells after yellow fever vaccination (dated by TCRdb to about 2019). In light of the paper, this sample's treatment or condition label describes: live attenuated yellow fever vaccine strain. The method was 5' RACE. The sequencing machine was an Illumina NovaSeq 6000. TCRdb applied fastp at Q25 and MiXCR to the public reads, then kept only in-frame beta chains. Duplicate CDR3 protein sequences are folded into a single record with the most common DNA and genes. Within this sample are roughly 190,000 distinct CDR3 sequences, with about 11% of them counted one time only. Approximately 34% of the sample is in the top ten clones. Sequenced here: CD8+ T cells sorted from PBMCs, sampled 15 days after the yellow fever booster vaccination. These receptors were obtained from a man between 18 and 29 years old who received the YFV17D yellow fever vaccine.

This clonotype appeared a few times. V gene TRBV27 combines with J gene TRBJ2-5; 11 bases align to TRBD2. The J segment lost 7 bases and the V segment lost 5 bases, leaving 9 bases of the junction unmatched. The CDR3 runs to 15 residues. Per germline, CDR1 MNHEY and CDR2 SMNVEV (reference sequence). Here the CDR3 reads CASSTGLAVLGTQYF. In DNA, the CDR3 is TGTGCCAGCAGTACGGGACTAGCGGTGTTAGGGACCCAGTACTTC.

The V call is TRBV7-9, the J call TRBJ2-7; TRBD1 aligns across 9 bases. This CDR3 contains 15 residues. V lost 5 bases to trimming and J lost 1 base; unmatched junction nucleotides: 6. From germline, CDR1 is SEHNR and CDR2 FQNEAQ (reference sequence). CDR3 coding DNA: TGTGCCAGCAGCCTAACAGGGGGCTCGTCCTACGAGCAGTACGTC. Its protein is CASSLTGGSSYEQYV.

The chain uses TRBV7-8 and TRBJ1-1, with D tentatively TRBD1 (5 bases). The germline gives CDR1 SGHVS, CDR2 FQNEAQ. The CDR3 length is 15 residues. V was cut by 5 bases and J by 0 bases, with 13 bases left in between. CDR3 DNA: TGTGCCAGCAGCAATCTCAGGGTAATGAACACTGAAGCTTTCTTT. Translated: CASSNLRVMNTEAFF.

A few counts support this clonotype. The V gene is TRBV7-9, the J gene TRBJ1-4; D gene unclear. Germline CDR1 and CDR2: SEHNR and FQNEAQ (reference sequence). The CDR3 sequence is 14 residues long. The germline V and J ends were trimmed by 0 bases and 7 bases, with 9 bases remaining between them. For the CDR3, the DNA is TGTGCCAGCAGCTTAGCAACTCTGGGTGAAAAACTGTTTTTT. This translates into CASSLATLGEKLFF.

This clonotype has a handful of counts. The chain is built from TRBV27 and TRBJ1-2; no definite D call. Germline V gives CDR1 MNHEY, CDR2 SMNVEV (reference sequence). CDR3 length: 15 residues. V was clipped by 0 bases and J by 1 base, with 9 bases between them. CDR3 in amino acids: CASSLSPEYNYGYTF. The CDR3 coding sequence is TGTGCCAGCAGTTTATCCCCGGAGTATAACTATGGCTACACCTTC.

The sample holds a few counts of this clonotype. The chain combines TRBV7-8 with TRBJ1-3; D gene ambiguous. Trimming cost V 3 bases and J 1 base, with 10 bases left between them. Germline V CDR1 and CDR2: SGHVS, FQNEAQ. This CDR3 region has 15 residues. As DNA, the CDR3 is TGTGCCAGCAGCTTTAACAGCCTGTCTGGAAACACCATATATTTT. Translation gives CASSFNSLSGNTIYF.

The chain couples TRBV14 to TRBJ2-5; D is unclear. Trimming took 2 bases from V and 3 from J, leaving 7 bases between them. Germline CDR1 reads SGHDN; CDR2 reads FVKESK. The CDR3 is 13 amino acids. The CDR3 loop is CASSQNGEETQYF. The CDR3 DNA is TGTGCCAGCAGCCAAAATGGGGAAGAGACCCAGTACTTC.

The sample holds many counts of this clonotype. The chain couples TRBV20-1 to TRBJ2-2; weak D call: TRBD1 (6 bases). CDR1 and CDR2 from the germline V gene are DFQATT and SNEGSKA (reference sequence). CDR3 length: 14 amino acids. V lost 6 bases, J lost 2 bases, and 13 bases lay in between. This CDR3 reads CSAAGTTNTGELFF. The CDR3 nucleotides are TGCAGTGCCGCCGGGACAACTAACACCGGGGAGCTGTTTTTT.

The chain employs TRBV7-9 and TRBJ2-7; a possible D gene is TRBD2 (6 bases). The CDR3 covers 12 residues. The ends were cut back, 4 bases at V and 6 bases at J, with 10 bases in the middle. Germline V gives CDR1 SEHNR, CDR2 FQNEAQ (reference sequence). CDR3 loop: CASSSAGSEQYF. For the CDR3, the DNA is TGTGCCAGCAGCTCCGCGGGGAGCGAGCAGTACTTC. The full variable domain, with the rest looked up from reference TRBV7-9 and TRBJ2-7, is DTGVSQNPRHKITKRGQNVTFRCDPISEHNRLYWYRQTLGQGPEFLTYFQNEAQLEKSRLLSDRFSAERPKGSFSTLEIQRTEQGDSAMYLCASSSAGSEQYFGPGTRLTVT.

The chain is built from TRBV4-1 and TRBJ2-1; 8 bases line up with TRBD1. Germline V CDR1 and CDR2: MGHRA, YSYEKL. J gave up 3 bases and V 8 bases, and 3 bases lay outside the gene matches. The CDR3 sequence is 13 residues long. CDR3 amino acids: CASQDRVYNEQFF. Written as DNA, the CDR3 is TGCGCCAGCCAGGACAGGGTCTACAATGAGCAGTTCTTC.

This clonotype has only a few counts. J is TRBJ1-5 and V is TRBV7-9, with D hard to call. Germline-derived CDR1 and CDR2 are SEHNR and FQNEAQ (reference sequence). V was trimmed by 1 base and J by 3 bases, leaving 7 bases between them. There are 14 residues in the CDR3. CDR3 nucleotide sequence: TGTGCCAGCAGCTTAGTGGGTGCCAATCAGCCCCAGCATTTT. This gives the protein CASSLVGANQPQHF.

In the case of this clonotype: Sequence at one end of the junction differs from germline and may be a read error. The V and J genes are TRBV6-2 or TRBV6-3 and TRBJ1-5; possibly TRBD1 for D (6 bases). The CDR3 loop spans 14 amino acids. CDR1 and CDR2 from the germline V gene are MNHEY and SVGEGT. CDR3 DNA sequence: TGTGACAGCAGGGGCAGAGGGGCCAATCAGCCCCAGCATTTT. Encoded protein: CDSRGRGANQPQHF.

This clonotype was seen many times. The chain carries TRBV27 and TRBJ2-2; D gene unclear. Germline CDR1 and CDR2: MNHEY and SMNVEV (reference sequence). V dropped 4 bases and J dropped 4 bases, with 13 bases sitting between them. The CDR3 has 15 amino acids. The CDR3 protein is CASSSGPIPTGELFF. CDR3 nucleotides: TGTGCCAGCAGTTCTGGGCCAATTCCCACCGGGGAGCTGTTTTTT.

This clonotype was seen only a few times. The chain is built from TRBV4-3 and TRBJ1-1; 8 bases are a match to TRBD1. Germline V lookup: CDR1 LGHNA, CDR2 YSLEER. After removal of 4 bases from V and 1 base from J, the junction contained 2 bases not matched to a gene. The CDR3 extends over 14 amino acids. The CDR3 nucleotides are TGCGCCAGCAGCCCTGACAGGGGGAACACTGAAGCTTTCTTT. The encoded protein is CASSPDRGNTEAFF.

This clonotype has a handful of counts. This chain uses TRBV5-5 with TRBJ2-1; D ambiguous. The CDR3 runs to 16 residues. Germline-derived CDR1 and CDR2 are SGHKS and YYEKEE (reference sequence). Trimming took off 1 base at V and 7 bases at J, with 18 bases between the two ends. CDR3 nucleotides: TGTGCCAGCAGCTTGCCCCTTCCTCTGCGTCGGAATGAGCAGTTCTTC. This encodes CASSLPLPLRRNEQFF.

This clonotype turned up a few times. The CDR3 region is CASSKGPGGANNEQFF. CDR3 nucleotides: TGTGCCAGCAGCAAAGGCCCGGGGGGGGCTAACAATGAGCAGTTCTTC. The chain combines TRBV7-7 with TRBJ2-1; 8 nucleotides match TRBD2. Germline CDR1 reads SSHAT; CDR2 reads FNYEAQ (reference sequence). The CDR3 covers 16 residues. With V trimmed by 5 bases and J by 5 bases, 11 bases remained unmatched. Based on the CDR3 plus reference TRBV7-7 and TRBJ2-1, the full variable domain is GAGVSQSPRYKVTKRGQDVTLRCDPISSHATLYWYQQALGQGPEFLTYFNYEAQPDKSGLPSDRFSAERPEGSISTLTIQRTEQRDSAMYRCASSKGPGGANNEQFFGPGTRLTVL.

J is TRBJ2-1 and V is TRBV4-2, with a possible D match to TRBD2 (6 bases). V shed 1 base and J shed 7 bases, with 11 bases lying between them. CDR1 and CDR2 (germline): LGHNA, YNFKEQ. The CDR3 covers 14 residues. CDR3 loop: CASSQGIAVNEQFF. In nucleotides, the CDR3 is TGTGCCAGCAGCCAAGGGATAGCGGTAAATGAGCAGTTCTTC.

Only a few counts were recorded for this clonotype. The chain employs TRBV5-6 and TRBJ1-1, with D maybe TRBD1 (6 bases). The germline V gene encodes CDR1 SGHDT and CDR2 YYEEEE. The CDR3 consists of 14 residues. V lost 0 bases to trimming and J lost 11 bases, with 17 bases between them. CDR3 bases: TGTGCCAGCAGCTTGGTAGGGGGGGGCGAGGGCGCTTTCTTT. Its protein product is CASSLVGGGEGAFF.

This clonotype has just a few counts. The rearrangement uses TRBV11-2 and TRBJ2-5, with a possible D match to TRBD2 (5 bases). Deletions cut 3 bases from V and 5 bases from J, with 10 bases between. Germline V gene lookup returns CDR1 SGHAT and CDR2 FQNNGV. The CDR3 covers 13 residues. CDR3: CASSFGVPETQYF. The CDR3 DNA reads TGTGCCAGCAGCTTCGGGGTACCGGAGACCCAGTACTTC.

This clonotype was observed many times. The chain uses TRBV7-9 and TRBJ2-2; D not certain. The CDR3 contains 10 residues. Germline V lookup: CDR1 SEHNR, CDR2 FQNEAQ (reference sequence). V was clipped by 10 bases and J by 4 bases, with 4 bases between them. The CDR3 loop is CATLTGELFF. DNA for the CDR3: TGTGCCACCCTCACCGGGGAGCTGTTTTTT. Supplemented by reference TRBV7-9 and TRBJ2-2, the full variable domain reads DTGVSQNPRHKITKRGQNVTFRCDPISEHNRLYWYRQTLGQGPEFLTYFQNEAQLEKSRLLSDRFSAERPKGSFSTLEIQRTEQGDSAMYLCATLTGELFFGEGSRLTVL.